This passage covers 17 T cell receptor beta chains from one sample sequenced in a study of blood T cell repertoires in COVID-19 (dated by TCRdb to about 2020). Library creation used the immunoSEQ multiplex PCR assay. Not all clones reach the TCRdb copy of this immuneACCESS table, which keeps in-frame sequences only. Checked studies attribute under half of the gap to unresolved V genes and leave the rest unexplained. Within this sample are hundreds of thousands of clones, with just under 90% of them counted one time only. The ten most abundant clones make up roughly 0.25% of the sample. Sequences were obtained from peripheral blood. The receptors stem from a woman younger than 30 with acute or convalescent COVID-19.

This chain uses TRBV5-1 with TRBJ1-4; 7 bases fit TRBD1. With V trimmed by 1 base and J by 7 bases, 10 bases remained unmatched. The CDR3 extends over 16 amino acids. Germline-derived CDR1 and CDR2 are SGHRS and YFSETQ. CDR3 in DNA: TGCGCCAGCAGCTTGACCCCACAGGGGATCGGTGAAAAACTGTTTTTT. Amino acid sequence: CASSLTPQGIGEKLFF.

The chain has TRBV5-4 and TRBJ2-7; TRBD2 aligns across 8 bases. CDR3 size: 15 residues. Germline V gives CDR1 SGHNT, CDR2 YYREEE (reference sequence). The trim removed 2 bases at V and 7 bases at J, leaving 11 bases unmatched. The CDR3 loop reads CASSLGPGGPGEQYF. DNA of the CDR3: TGTGCCAGCAGCTTAGGGCCGGGGGGGCCCGGGGAGCAGTACTTC.

This sequence joins TRBV3-1 (or the pseudogene TRBV3-2) and TRBJ2-1; 8 nucleotides line up with TRBD2. Germline CDR1 is LGHDT and CDR2 is YNNKEL (reference sequence). V was pared by 0 bases and J by 2 bases, with 6 bases of the junction left unmatched. This CDR3 has 17 amino acids. The CDR3: CASSQDRERGTYNEQFF. The CDR3 DNA follows: TGTGCCAGCAGCCAAGATAGGGAGCGGGGGACCTACAATGAGCAGTTCTTC.

This clone was detected once. The chain uses TRBV21-1 and TRBJ1-2. TRBV21-1 is described as a pseudogene. The CDR3 runs 11 residues. The CDR3 spells CASGRVRGYTF. CDR3 in DNA: TGTGCCAGTGGCCGGGTTCGTGGCTACACCTTC.

V is TRBV7-3 and J is TRBJ1-5, with D tentatively TRBD1 (6 bases). The CDR3 covers 19 residues. The V gene lost 1 base and the J gene lost 6 bases, with 25 bases spanning the gap. From germline, CDR1 is SGHTA and CDR2 FQGTGA. In DNA form, the CDR3 reads TGTGCCAGCAGCTTAATGTTCCCCACCCGGGACAATGTTTCTCAGCCCCAGCATTTT. Translated: CASSLMFPTRDNVSQPQHF. The full variable domain, rest sourced from reference TRBV7-3 and TRBJ1-5, is GAGVSQTPSNKVTEKGKYVELRCDPISGHTALYWYRQSLGQGPEFLIYFQGTGAADDSGLPNDRFFAVRPEGSVSTLKIQRTERGDSAVYLCASSLMFPTRDNVSQPQHFGDGTRLSIL.

The rearrangement uses TRBV7-9 and TRBJ2-3; D is undetermined. The CDR3 loop spans 15 amino acids. V dropped 5 bases and J dropped 6 bases, with 18 bases sitting between them. CDR1 SEHNR and CDR2 FQNEAQ come from the germline V gene (reference sequence). The CDR3 DNA is TGTGCCAGCAGCCACCCAGATGAGGCCCCGGATACGCAGTATTTT. It encodes CASSHPDEAPDTQYF.

The V gene is TRBV9, the J gene TRBJ2-3, with D unresolved. The CDR3 extends over 14 amino acids. The germline CDR1 and CDR2 sequences are SGDLS and YYNGEE. V was clipped by 4 bases and J by 2 bases, with 11 bases between them. For the CDR3, the DNA is TGTGCCAGCAGCTCACCGACTGCCACAGATACGCAGTATTTT. It codes for CASSSPTATDTQYF. Complete variable domain (other parts from reference TRBV9 and TRBJ2-3): DSGVTQTPKHLITATGQRVTLRCSPRSGDLSVYWYQQSLDQGLQFLIQYYNGEERAKGNILERFSAQQFPDLHSELNLSSLELGDSALYFCASSSPTATDTQYFGPGTRLTVL.

CDR3 sequence: CAWSVSTPGELFF. The CDR3 coding sequence is TGTGCCTGGAGTGTTTCAACTCCCGGGGAGCTGTTTTTT. This chain connects TRBV30 to TRBJ2-2; D is undetermined. Trimming removed 0 bases from V and 6 bases from J, with 8 bases in between. The CDR3 length is 13 residues. The germline gives CDR1 GTSNPN, CDR2 SVGIG (reference sequence).

CDR3 bases: TGTGCCAGCAGTGAGACTAGCGGGTTAGTGGGTTTGGTGTCCCAGTACTTC. Its translation is CASSETSGLVGLVSQYF. The chain recombines TRBV6-1 with TRBJ2-5, with 10 bases that match TRBD2. Trimming cost V 3 bases and J 9 bases; bases outside gene matches: 16. The CDR3 consists of 17 residues. Germline loops: CDR1 MNHNS, CDR2 SASEGT.

The V call is TRBV9, the J call TRBJ2-3; 7 bases align to TRBD2. V lost 3 bases and J lost 0; bases outside the gene matches: 4. This CDR3 comprises 15 residues. Germline-derived CDR1 and CDR2 are SGDLS and YYNGEE. CDR3 sequence (DNA): TGTGCCAGCAGCGGGACTAGTAGTAGCACAGATACGCAGTATTTT. It is translated as CASSGTSSSTDTQYF.

This clone appeared once. The rearrangement links TRBV28 to TRBJ1-2; TRBD1 might be the D (6 bases). V shed 6 bases and J shed 1 base, with 24 bases lying between them. CDR1 is MDHEN and CDR2 is SYDVKM in the germline V gene. This CDR3 is 18 amino acids long. The CDR3 is CASSPRTAFLRINYGYTF. For the CDR3, the DNA is TGTGCCAGCAGCCCCCGGACAGCCTTCCTGAGGATTAACTATGGCTACACCTTC.

The chain combines TRBV11-1 with TRBJ1-2, with D hard to call. Looked up from germline, CDR1 is SGHAT and CDR2 is FQDESV (reference sequence). The CDR3 covers 11 residues. V lost 2 bases, J lost 7 bases, and 5 bases lay in between. The CDR3 spells CASSLNGGYTF. In nucleotides, the CDR3 is TGTGCCAGCAGCTTAAACGGTGGCTACACCTTC.

In its sample, this clone was seen once. V gene TRBV19 combines with J gene TRBJ2-7, with a possible D match to TRBD2 (5 bases). Germline V gene sequence: CDR1 LNHDA, CDR2 SQIVND (reference sequence). The CDR3 extends over 15 amino acids. Trimming took 1 base from V and 6 from J, leaving 16 bases between them. CDR3 protein: CASSIGGGTNTEQYF. CDR3 DNA sequence: TGTGCCAGTAGTATAGGAGGAGGCACTAACACCGAGCAGTACTTC.

The chain recombines TRBV7-2 with TRBJ2-7; 13 positions match TRBD2. The V gene's germline CDR1 is SGHTA and CDR2 FQGNSA. This CDR3 comprises 17 residues. V lost 5 bases, J lost 5 bases, and 12 bases stayed unmatched. Here the CDR3 reads CASSPPRFTSGGDEQYF. The DNA of the CDR3 is TGTGCCAGCAGCCCACCTAGATTTACTAGCGGGGGGGACGAGCAGTACTTC. The full variable domain, completed using reference TRBV7-2 and TRBJ2-7, is GAGVSQSPSNKVTEKGKDVELRCDPISGHTALYWYRQSLGQGLEFLIYFQGNSAPDKSGLPSDRFSAERTGGSVSTLTIQRTQQEDSAVYLCASSPPRFTSGGDEQYFGPGTRLTVT.

The chain links TRBV4-1 to TRBJ1-1; D is unresolved. Trimming removed 4 bases at V and 4 bases at J, with 16 bases between. Germline lookup yields CDR1 MGHRA and CDR2 YSYEKL. The CDR3 is 15 amino acids. The CDR3 DNA is TGCGCCAGCAGCCGCCTCTCTACGGGAGTCACTGAAGCTTTCTTT. It codes for CASSRLSTGVTEAFF.

This clone has just a few counts. The rearrangement uses TRBV24-1 and TRBJ2-7, with D hard to call. V lost 5 bases and J 4 bases, leaving 11 bases between the germline ends. Germline values: CDR1 KGHDR, CDR2 SFDVKD. The CDR3 loop spans 13 amino acids. The CDR3 reads CATSARNAYEQYF. The CDR3 region has the DNA TGTGCCACCAGTGCCAGGAACGCGTACGAGCAGTACTTC.

This sequence joins TRBV7-2 and TRBJ1-5, with a tentative D call TRBD1 (6 bases). The V end lost 1 base, the J end lost 7 bases, and 8 bases lay between the germline ends. Germline assignment: CDR1 SGHTA and CDR2 FQGNSA. The CDR3 runs to 13 residues. CDR3 protein: CASSLVQGQPQHF. Here the CDR3 DNA reads TGTGCCAGCAGCTTAGTGCAGGGGCAGCCCCAGCATTTT.